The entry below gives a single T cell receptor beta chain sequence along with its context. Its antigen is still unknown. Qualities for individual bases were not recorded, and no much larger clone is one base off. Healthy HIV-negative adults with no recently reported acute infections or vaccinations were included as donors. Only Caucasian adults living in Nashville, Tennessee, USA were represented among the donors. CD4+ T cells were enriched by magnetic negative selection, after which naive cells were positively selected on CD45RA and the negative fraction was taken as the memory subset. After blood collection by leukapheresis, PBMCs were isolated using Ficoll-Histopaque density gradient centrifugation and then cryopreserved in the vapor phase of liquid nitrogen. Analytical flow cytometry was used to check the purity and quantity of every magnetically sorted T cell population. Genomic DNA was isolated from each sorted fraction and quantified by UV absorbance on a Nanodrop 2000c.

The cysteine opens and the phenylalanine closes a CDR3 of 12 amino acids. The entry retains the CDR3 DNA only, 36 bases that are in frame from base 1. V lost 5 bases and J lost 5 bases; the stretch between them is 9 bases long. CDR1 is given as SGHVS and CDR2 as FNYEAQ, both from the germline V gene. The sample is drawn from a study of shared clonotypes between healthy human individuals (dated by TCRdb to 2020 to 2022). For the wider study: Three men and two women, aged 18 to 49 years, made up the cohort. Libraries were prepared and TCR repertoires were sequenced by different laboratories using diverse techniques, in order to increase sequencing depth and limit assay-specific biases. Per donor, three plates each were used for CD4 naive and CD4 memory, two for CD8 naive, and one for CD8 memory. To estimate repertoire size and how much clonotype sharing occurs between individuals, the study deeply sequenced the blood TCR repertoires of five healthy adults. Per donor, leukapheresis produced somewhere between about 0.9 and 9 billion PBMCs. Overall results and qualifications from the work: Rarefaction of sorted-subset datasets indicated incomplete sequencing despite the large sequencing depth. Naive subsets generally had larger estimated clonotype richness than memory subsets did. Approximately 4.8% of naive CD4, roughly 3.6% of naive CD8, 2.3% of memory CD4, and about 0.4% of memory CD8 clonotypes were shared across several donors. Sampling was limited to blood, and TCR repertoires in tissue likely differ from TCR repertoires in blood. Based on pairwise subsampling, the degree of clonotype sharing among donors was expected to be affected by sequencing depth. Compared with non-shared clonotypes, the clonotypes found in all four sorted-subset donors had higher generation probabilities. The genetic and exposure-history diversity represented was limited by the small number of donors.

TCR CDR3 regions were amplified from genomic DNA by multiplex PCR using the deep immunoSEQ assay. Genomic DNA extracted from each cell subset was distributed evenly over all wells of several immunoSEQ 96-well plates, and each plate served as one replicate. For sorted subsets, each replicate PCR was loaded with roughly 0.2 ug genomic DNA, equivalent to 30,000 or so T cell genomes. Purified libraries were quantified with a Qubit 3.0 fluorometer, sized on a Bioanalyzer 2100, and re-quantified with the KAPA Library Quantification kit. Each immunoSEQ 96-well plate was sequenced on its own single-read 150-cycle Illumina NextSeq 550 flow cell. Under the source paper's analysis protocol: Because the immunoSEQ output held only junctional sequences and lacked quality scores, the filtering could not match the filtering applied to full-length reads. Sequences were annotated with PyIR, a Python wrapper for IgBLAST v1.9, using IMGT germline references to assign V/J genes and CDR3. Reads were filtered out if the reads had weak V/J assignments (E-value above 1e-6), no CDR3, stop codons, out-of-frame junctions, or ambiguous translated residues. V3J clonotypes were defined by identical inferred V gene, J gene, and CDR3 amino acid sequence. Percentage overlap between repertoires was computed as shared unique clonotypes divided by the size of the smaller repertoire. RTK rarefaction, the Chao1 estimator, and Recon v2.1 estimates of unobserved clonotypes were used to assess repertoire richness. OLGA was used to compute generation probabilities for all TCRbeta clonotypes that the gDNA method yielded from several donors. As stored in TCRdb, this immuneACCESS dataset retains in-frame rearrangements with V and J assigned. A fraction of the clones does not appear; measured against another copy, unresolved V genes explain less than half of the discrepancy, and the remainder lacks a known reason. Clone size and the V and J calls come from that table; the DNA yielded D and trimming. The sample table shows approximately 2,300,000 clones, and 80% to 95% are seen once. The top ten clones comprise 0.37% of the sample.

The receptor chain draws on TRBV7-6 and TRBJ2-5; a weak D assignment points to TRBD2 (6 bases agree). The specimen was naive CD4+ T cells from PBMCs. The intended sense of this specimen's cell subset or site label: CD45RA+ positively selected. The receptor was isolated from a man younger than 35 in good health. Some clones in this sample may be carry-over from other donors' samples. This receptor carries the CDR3 CASSRRGETQYF. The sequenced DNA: TGTGCCAGCAGCAGACGGGGGGAGACCCAGTACTTC.